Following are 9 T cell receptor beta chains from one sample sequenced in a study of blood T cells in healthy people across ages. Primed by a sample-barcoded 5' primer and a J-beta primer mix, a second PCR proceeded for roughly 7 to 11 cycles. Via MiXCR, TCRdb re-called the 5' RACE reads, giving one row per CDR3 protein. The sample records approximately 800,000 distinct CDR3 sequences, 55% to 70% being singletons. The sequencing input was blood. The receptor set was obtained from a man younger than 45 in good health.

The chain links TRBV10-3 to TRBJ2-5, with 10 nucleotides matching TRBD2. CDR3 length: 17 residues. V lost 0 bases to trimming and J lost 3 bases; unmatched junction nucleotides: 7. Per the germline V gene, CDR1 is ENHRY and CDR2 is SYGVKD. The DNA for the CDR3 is TGTGCCATCAGTGAGTCGGCTAGCGGGAGAGGGAAAGAGACCCAGTACTTC. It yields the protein CAISESASGRGKETQYF.

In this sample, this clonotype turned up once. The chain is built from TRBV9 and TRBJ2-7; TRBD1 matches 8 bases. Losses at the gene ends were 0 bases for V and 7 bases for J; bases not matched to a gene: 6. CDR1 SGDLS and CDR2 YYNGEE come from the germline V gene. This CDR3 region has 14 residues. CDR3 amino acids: CASSVGWTGKEQYF. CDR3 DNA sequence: TGTGCCAGCAGCGTAGGGTGGACAGGGAAAGAGCAGTACTTC.

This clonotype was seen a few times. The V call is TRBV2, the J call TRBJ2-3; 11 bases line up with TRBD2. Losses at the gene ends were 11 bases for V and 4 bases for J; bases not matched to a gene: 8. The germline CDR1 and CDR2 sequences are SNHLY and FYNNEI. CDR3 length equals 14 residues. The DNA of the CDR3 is TGTGCCGGGGAGACTAGCGGGGTTTCAGATACGCAGTATTTT. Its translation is CAGETSGVSDTQYF.

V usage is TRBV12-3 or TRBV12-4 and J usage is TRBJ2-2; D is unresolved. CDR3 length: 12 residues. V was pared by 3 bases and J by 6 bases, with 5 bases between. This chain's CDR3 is CASSFAAGELFF. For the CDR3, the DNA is TGTGCCAGCAGTTTCGCGGCCGGGGAGCTGTTTTTT.

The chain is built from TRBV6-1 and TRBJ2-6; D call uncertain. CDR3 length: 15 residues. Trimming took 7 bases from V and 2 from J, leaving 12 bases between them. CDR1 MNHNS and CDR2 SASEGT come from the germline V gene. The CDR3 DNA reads TGTGCCAGCACTGGAAGTCTCACTGGGGCCAACGTCCTGACTTTC. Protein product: CASTGSLTGANVLTF.

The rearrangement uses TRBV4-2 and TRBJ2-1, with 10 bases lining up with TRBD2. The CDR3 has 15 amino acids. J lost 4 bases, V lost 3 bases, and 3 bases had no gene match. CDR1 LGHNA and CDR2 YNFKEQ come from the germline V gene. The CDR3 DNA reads TGTGCCAGCAGCCAGTTGACTAGCGGGTACAATGAGCAGTTCTTC. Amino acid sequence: CASSQLTSGYNEQFF.

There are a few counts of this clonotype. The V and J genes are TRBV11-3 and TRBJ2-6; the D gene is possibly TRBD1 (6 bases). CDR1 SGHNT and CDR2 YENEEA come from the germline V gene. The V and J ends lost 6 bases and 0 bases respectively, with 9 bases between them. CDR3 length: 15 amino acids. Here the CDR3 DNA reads TGTGCCAGCAGGGACAGCTCCTCTGGGGCCAACGTCCTGACTTTC. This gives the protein CASRDSSSGANVLTF.

CDR3 nucleotides: TGTGCCAGCAGCGAGGACAGAGACCACTATGGCTACACCTTC. This codes for CASSEDRDHYGYTF. This chain links TRBV28 with TRBJ1-2; maybe TRBD1 (6 bases). The CDR3 has 14 residues. Germline lookup yields CDR1 MDHEN and CDR2 SYDVKM. Trimming stripped 6 bases from V and 3 bases from J, with 14 bases between.

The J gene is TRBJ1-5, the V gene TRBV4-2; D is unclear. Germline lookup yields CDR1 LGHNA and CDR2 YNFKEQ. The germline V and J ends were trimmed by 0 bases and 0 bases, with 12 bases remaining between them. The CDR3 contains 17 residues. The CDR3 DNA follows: TGTGCCAGCAGCCAAGACGCCAGACTTGATAGCAATCAGCCCCAGCATTTT. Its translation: CASSQDARLDSNQPQHF.